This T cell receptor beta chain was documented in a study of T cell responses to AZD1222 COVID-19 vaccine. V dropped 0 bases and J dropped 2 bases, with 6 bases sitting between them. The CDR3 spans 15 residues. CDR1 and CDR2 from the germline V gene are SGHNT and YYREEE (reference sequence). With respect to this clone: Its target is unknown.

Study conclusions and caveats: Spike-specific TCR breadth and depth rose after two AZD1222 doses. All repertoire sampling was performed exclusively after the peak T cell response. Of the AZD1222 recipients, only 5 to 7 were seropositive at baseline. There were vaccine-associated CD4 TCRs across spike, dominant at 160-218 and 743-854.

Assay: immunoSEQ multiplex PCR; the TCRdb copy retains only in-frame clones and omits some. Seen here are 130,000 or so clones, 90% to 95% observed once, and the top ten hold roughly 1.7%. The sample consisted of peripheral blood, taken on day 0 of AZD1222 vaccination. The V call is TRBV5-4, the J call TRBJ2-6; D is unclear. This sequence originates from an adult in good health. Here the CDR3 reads CASSLGVAGANVLTF. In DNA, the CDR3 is TGTGCCAGCAGCTTGGGGGTGGCTGGGGCCAACGTCCTGACTTTC.